Listed below are T cell receptor beta chains from one sample, sequenced in a study of Ad26.COV2.S vaccination and SARS-CoV-2 variants. This table comes from immunoSEQ multiplex PCR, and its TCRdb copy is limited to in-frame clones, with some not included. The sample consists of some 390,000 clones, about nine tenths of them appearing once. Material: peripheral blood, obtained in a trial of Ad26.COV2.S vaccine versus placebo. These receptors were obtained from a person aged 18-65 years who received the Ad26.COV2.S COVID-19 vaccine or a placebo. The CDR3 runs from the conserved cysteine through the conserved F or W. A D gene is named only where the DNA matches it firmly. Rows give clone size only sometimes, using once, few, many, or a class for an expanded clone.

>TRBJ1-2|TRBV19|-|-
CASRDRGIYGYTF
TGTGCCAGTAGGGACCGGGGAATCTATGGCTACACCTTC
>TRBJ1-1|TRBV7-3|-|-
CASSSGPNTEAFF
TGTGCCAGCAGCTCCGGACCGAACACTGAAGCTTTCTTT
>TRBJ1-5|TRBV6-2/TRBV6-3|TRBD1|once
CASSYAGQPNQPQHF
TGTGCCAGCAGTTACGCGGGACAGCCAAATCAGCCCCAGCATTTT
>TRBJ1-2|TRBV7-2|TRBD1|-
CASSLELQGLVDGYTF
TGTGCCAGCAGCTTAGAGTTACAGGGGTTGGTTGATGGCTACACCTTC
>TRBJ1-1|TRBV3-1/TRBV3-2|TRBD1|-
CASSQDWGTGRNTEAFF
TGTGCCAGCAGCCAAGATTGGGGGACAGGGCGTAACACCGAAGCTTTCTTT
>TRBJ2-5|TRBV10-3|-|-
CAIKGGPGSREETQYF
TGTGCCATCAAGGGGGGCCCCGGCAGCCGAGAAGAGACCCAGTACTTC
>TRBJ1-1|TRBV25-1|TRBD1|-
CASSQGDREAFF
TGTGCCAGCAGCCAGGGGGATAGGGAAGCTTTCTTT
>TRBJ1-1|TRBV5-1|-|-
CASSLLGTQAFF
TGCGCCAGCAGCCTCCTCGGGACTCAAGCTTTCTTT
>TRBJ2-2|TRBV6-5|TRBD1|-
CASRTGGSTGELFF
TGTGCCAGCAGGACAGGGGGCAGCACCGGGGAGCTGTTTTTT
>TRBJ2-7|TRBV18|-|-
CASSYPGEQYF
TGTGCCAGCTCATATCCCGGGGAGCAGTACTTC
>TRBJ2-7|TRBV6-2/TRBV6-3|-|-
CASSLTYEQYF
TGTGCCAGCAGTCTGACCTACGAGCAGTACTTC
>TRBJ2-2|TRBV5-1|-|-
CASSPGGPANTGELFF
TGCGCCAGCAGCCCCGGGGGTCCTGCGAACACCGGGGAGCTGTTTTTT
>TRBJ2-1|TRBV2|-|-
CASREDQSSYNEQFF
TGTGCCAGCAGGGAAGACCAGAGCTCCTACAATGAGCAGTTCTTC
>TRBJ2-7|TRBV11-2|-|once
CASSLVEVAVEQYF
TGTGCCAGCAGCTTAGTCGAGGTGGCGGTAGAGCAGTACTTC
>TRBJ1-2|TRBV7-8|-|-
CASSLGHRGGYTF
TGTGCCAGCAGCTTGGGACACCGGGGAGGCTACACCTTC
>TRBJ1-2|TRBV28|-|few
CASSLPGYGYTF
TGTGCCAGCAGTTTACCGGGCTATGGCTACACCTTC
>TRBJ1-5|TRBV27|TRBD1|-
CASSRDSASNQPQHF
TGTGCCAGCAGTAGGGACAGCGCAAGCAATCAGCCCCAGCATTTT
>TRBJ2-5|TRBV6-6|-|-
CASRPATGYQETQYF
TGTGCCAGCAGACCGGCGACGGGGTACCAAGAGACCCAGTACTTC
>TRBJ2-1|TRBV4-3|TRBD2|-
CASRPTSGSDEQFF
TGCGCCAGCAGACCAACTAGCGGGAGTGATGAGCAGTTCTTC
>TRBJ1-4|TRBV7-8|-|-
CASSPWTPNEKLFF
TGTGCCAGCAGCCCTTGGACCCCTAATGAAAAACTGTTTTTT
>TRBJ2-1|TRBV7-3|-|-
CASSSDDGNEQFF
TGTGCCAGCAGCTCCGACGACGGCAATGAGCAGTTCTTC
>TRBJ1-2|TRBV10-3|-|-
CAISPGRDYTF
TGTGCCATCTCTCCCGGACGTGACTACACCTTC
>TRBJ2-5|TRBV7-3|-|-
CASSLTGQEMQETQYF
TGTGCCAGCAGCTTAACTGGGCAGGAGATGCAAGAGACCCAGTACTTC
>TRBJ2-5|TRBV6-1|TRBD2|-
CASSESLFTSGMATQYF
TGTGCCAGCAGTGAAAGCCTCTTCACTAGCGGGATGGCGACCCAGTACTTC
>TRBJ2-7|TRBV28|-|-
CASSFAFSYEQYF
TGTGCCAGCAGTTTTGCATTTTCCTACGAGCAGTACTTC
>TRBJ1-5|TRBV7-9|TRBD1|-
CASSLGWTGDDQPQHF
TGTGCCAGCAGCTTAGGCTGGACAGGGGACGATCAGCCCCAGCATTTT
>TRBJ2-7|TRBV6-5|-|-
CASSYSLVQGVSEQYF
TGTGCCAGCAGTTACTCGCTAGTCCAGGGTGTATCCGAGCAGTACTTC
>TRBJ2-3|TRBV10-3|-|once
CAISRGDTQYF
TGTGCCATCAGCAGGGGAGATACGCAGTATTTT